These 26 T cell receptor beta chains share one sample of origin, sequenced in a study of blood T cell repertoires in COVID-19. Using immunoSEQ multiplex PCR, the repertoire was profiled, and TCRdb retains in-frame clones only, with some absent. The data hold 95,000 to 150,000 clones, with 78% observed a single time. Sequenced input: peripheral blood. The receptors derive from a man between 65 and 79 years old with acute or convalescent COVID-19.

The chain links TRBV19 to TRBJ1-3, with 7 bases matching TRBD1. The length of the CDR3 is 14 residues. Per germline, CDR1 LNHDA and CDR2 SQIVND (reference sequence). V dropped 6 bases and J dropped 3; count of bases not matched to a gene: 5. Here the CDR3 reads CASRTGRNGNTIYF. CDR3 DNA: TGTGCCAGTAGGACAGGGAGGAATGGAAACACCATATATTTT.

The genes are TRBV7-9 and TRBJ1-4, with 8 bases that match TRBD1. V shed 3 bases, J shed 8 bases, and the junction held 5 bases outside the gene matches. Germline assignment: CDR1 SEHNR and CDR2 FQNEAQ (reference sequence). This CDR3 has 14 amino acids. CDR3 region: CASSFDRGTEKLFF. The CDR3, as DNA: TGTGCCAGCAGCTTTGACAGGGGTACCGAAAAACTGTTTTTT.

The CDR3 is CASRSTGTDTQYF. The CDR3 DNA reads TGTGCCAGCAGGTCCACGGGCACAGATACGCAGTATTTT. The V gene is TRBV12-3 or TRBV12-4, the J gene TRBJ2-3; D gene ambiguous. V was pared by 6 bases and J by 1 base, with 8 bases between. The CDR3 is made up of 13 amino acids.

This chain joins TRBV18 and TRBJ2-1, with TRBD2 matching 13 bases. The CDR3 consists of 15 residues. Germline-derived CDR1 and CDR2 are KGHSH and LQKENI. V trimming: 6 bases; J trimming: 6 bases; junction bases outside the gene matches: 5. CDR3: CASSTTSGRGNEQFF. CDR3 bases: TGTGCCAGCTCGACAACTAGCGGGAGGGGCAATGAGCAGTTCTTC.

This clone was observed a handful of times. V usage is TRBV11-3 and J usage is TRBJ2-3; 11 bases match TRBD2. J lost 5 bases, V lost 5 bases, and 3 bases had no gene match. Germline V gene sequence: CDR1 SGHNT, CDR2 YENEEA. There are 14 residues in the CDR3. The CDR3 region has the DNA TGTGCCAGCAGCCTGACTAGCGGGGAAGATACGCAGTATTTT. Its protein is CASSLTSGEDTQYF.

The J gene is TRBJ2-7, the V gene TRBV18; no firm D call. This CDR3 contains 15 residues. Trimming cost V 0 bases and J 0 bases, with 9 bases left between them. Germline loops: CDR1 KGHSH, CDR2 LQKENI. CDR3 protein: CASSPPSGFSYEQYF. The CDR3, as DNA: TGTGCCAGCTCACCACCGTCCGGGTTCTCCTACGAGCAGTACTTC.

This chain links TRBV24-1 with TRBJ1-5, with TRBD1 matching 10 bases. There are 16 residues in the CDR3. Germline V CDR1 and CDR2: KGHDR, SFDVKD. With 3 bases clipped from V and 9 bases from J, the junction kept 10 bases outside the gene matches. The CDR3: CATSDTRQGAGGPQHF. CDR3 in DNA: TGTGCCACCAGTGATACACGACAGGGGGCCGGTGGGCCCCAGCATTTT.

The chain is built from TRBV7-2 and TRBJ2-3, with a possible D match to TRBD1 (5 bases). Deletions cut 5 bases from V and 1 base from J, with 10 bases between. CDR3 length: 14 residues. Germline lookup yields CDR1 SGHTA and CDR2 FQGNSA. The CDR3 reads CASSGQGGTDTQYF. The CDR3 DNA follows: TGTGCCAGCAGCGGGCAGGGTGGCACAGATACGCAGTATTTT.

The chain links TRBV5-1 to TRBJ1-3, with 7 bases that match TRBD1. In germline, CDR1 is SGHRS, CDR2 YFSETQ. This CDR3 has 14 residues. V lost 4 bases to trimming and J lost 2 bases; unmatched junction nucleotides: 3. The CDR3 DNA is TGCGCCAGCAGCGTAGGGGGCCCTGGAAACACCATATATTTT. Protein: CASSVGGPGNTIYF.

V gene TRBV6-2 or TRBV6-3 combines with J gene TRBJ2-4, with TRBD1 matching over 8 bases. Unmatched junction bases numbered 1, after V lost 0 bases and J lost 6 bases. Germline CDR1 reads MNHEY; CDR2 reads SVGEGT. This CDR3 is built from 14 residues. CDR3: CASSYSDRANIQYF. CDR3 DNA: TGTGCCAGCAGTTACTCGGACAGGGCAAACATTCAGTACTTC.

This clone was observed once. V is TRBV4-1 and J is TRBJ2-2; the match to TRBD2 covers 10 bases. This CDR3 contains 17 residues. V was clipped by 1 base and J by 1 base; unmatched bases: 3. Germline CDR1 and CDR2: MGHRA and YSYEKL. CDR3 protein: CASSQAPSGGNTGELFF. DNA for the CDR3: TGCGCCAGCAGCCAAGCCCCTAGCGGGGGGAACACCGGGGAGCTGTTTTTT.

This clone was detected only a few times. This chain connects TRBV6-5 to TRBJ1-1; D not resolved. Trimming removed 7 bases from V and 0 bases from J, with 9 bases in between. CDR3 length equals 13 residues. Looked up from germline, CDR1 is MNHEY and CDR2 is SVGAGI. The CDR3 reads CASKRSMNTEAFF. In nucleotides, the CDR3 is TGTGCCAGCAAGAGATCCATGAACACTGAAGCTTTCTTT.

The DNA of the CDR3 is TGTGCCAGCGGTGAGACAGGGGCCACTGAAGCTTTCTTT. It specifies CASGETGATEAFF. This chain uses TRBV7-2 with TRBJ1-1; 8 bases match TRBD1. The CDR3 is 13 amino acids. After removal of 8 bases from V and 4 bases from J, the junction contained 6 bases not matched to a gene. The germline CDR1 and CDR2 sequences are SGHTA and FQGNSA.

The V call is TRBV7-9, the J call TRBJ1-2, with 11 bases that match TRBD1. This CDR3 spans 14 amino acids. With V trimmed by 5 bases and J by 8 bases, 7 bases remained unmatched. Germline CDR1 and CDR2: SEHNR and FQNEAQ (reference sequence). Here the CDR3 reads CASSRGTGGGGYTF. The CDR3 region has the DNA TGTGCCAGCAGCCGAGGGACAGGGGGAGGGGGCTACACCTTC. The full variable domain, with the rest looked up from reference TRBV7-9 and TRBJ1-2, is DTGVSQNPRHKITKRGQNVTFRCDPISEHNRLYWYRQTLGQGPEFLTYFQNEAQLEKSRLLSDRFSAERPKGSFSTLEIQRTEQGDSAMYLCASSRGTGGGGYTFGSGTRLTVV.

V usage is TRBV7-3 and J usage is TRBJ2-1, with TRBD2 matching over 12 bases. The CDR3 length is 16 residues. V shed 2 bases, J shed 9 bases, and the junction held 8 bases outside the gene matches. From germline, CDR1 is SGHTA and CDR2 FQGTGA. The CDR3 nucleotides are TGTGCCAGCAGCTTACCCCCTAGCGGGGGGGCCGTTGAGCAGTTCTTC. Amino acid sequence: CASSLPPSGGAVEQFF. Full variable domain (remainder filled in from reference TRBV7-3 and TRBJ2-1): GAGVSQTPSNKVTEKGKYVELRCDPISGHTALYWYRQSLGQGPEFLIYFQGTGAADDSGLPNDRFFAVRPEGSVSTLKIQRTERGDSAVYLCASSLPPSGGAVEQFFGPGTRLTVL.

The sample holds one count of this clone. The CDR3 sequence: CASSPQSFYGYTF. The DNA for the CDR3 is TGTGCCAGCAGCCCTCAGTCCTTCTATGGCTACACCTTC. The chain employs TRBV3-1 (or the pseudogene TRBV3-2) and TRBJ1-2; no definite D call. The CDR3 totals 13 residues. The V and J ends lost 4 bases and 4 bases respectively, with 10 bases between them. The germline V gene has CDR1 LGHDT and CDR2 YNNKEL (reference sequence).

The chain joins TRBV24-1 to TRBJ1-5, with TRBD1 identical over 7 bases. J gave up 3 bases and V 4 bases, and 8 bases lay outside the gene matches. The CDR3 consists of 16 residues. Germline lookup yields CDR1 KGHDR and CDR2 SFDVKD. The DNA of the CDR3 is TGTGCCACCAGTGACCGGAACAGGGGAGACAATCAGCCCCAGCATTTT. Amino acids: CATSDRNRGDNQPQHF.

This sequence joins TRBV7-2 and TRBJ1-5, with D tentatively TRBD1 (6 bases). V gave up 4 bases and J gave up 2 bases, with 12 bases separating them. Germline loops: CDR1 SGHTA, CDR2 FQGNSA. This CDR3 is built from 15 residues. CDR3 bases: TGTGCCAGCAGCTCACAGGGATCGGGCAATCAGCCCCAGCATTTT. It specifies CASSSQGSGNQPQHF.

This chain connects TRBV2 to TRBJ1-6; TRBD1 matches 7 bases. This CDR3 has 14 amino acids. J was trimmed by 4 bases and V by 9 bases; bases with no gene match: 6. Germline V gene lookup returns CDR1 SNHLY and CDR2 FYNNEI. The CDR3 DNA reads TGTGCCAGTAGCAGGGACAGTTATAATTCACCCCTCCACTTT. This translates into CASSRDSYNSPLHF.

There are a few counts of this clone. This chain links TRBV9 with TRBJ1-5, with TRBD1 as a possible D gene (6 bases). The germline V gene has CDR1 SGDLS and CDR2 YYNGEE. Trimming stripped 4 bases from V and 4 bases from J, with 9 bases between. This CDR3 contains 13 residues. The CDR3, as DNA: TGTGCCAGCAGCCGTGACAGGAATCAGCCCCAGCATTTT. Protein product: CASSRDRNQPQHF.

The chain links TRBV5-4 to TRBJ2-3; TRBD2 agrees at 9 bases. Trimming cost V 2 bases and J 2 bases; bases outside gene matches: 9. This CDR3 has 17 residues. Per germline, CDR1 SGHNT and CDR2 YYREEE (reference sequence). The CDR3 loop reads CASSFIRAGGYTDTQYF. DNA of the CDR3: TGTGCCAGCAGCTTTATTCGAGCGGGGGGATACACAGATACGCAGTATTTT. The complete variable domain, with remaining parts taken from reference TRBV5-4 and TRBJ2-3, reads ETGVTQSPTHLIKTRGQQVTLRCSSQSGHNTVSWYQQALGQGPQFIFQYYREEENGRGNFPPRFSGLQFPNYSSELNVNALELDDSALYLCASSFIRAGGYTDTQYFGPGTRLTVL.

In this sample, this clone turned up a few times. Sequence at one end of the junction differs from germline and may be a read error. This CDR3 is CASSQEGDRGLNF. Here the CDR3 DNA reads TGTGCCAGCAGCCAAGAGGGGGACAGGGGACTCAACTTC. The rearrangement joins TRBV3-1 (or the pseudogene TRBV3-2) to TRBJ2-7, with 10 bases lining up with TRBD1. CDR3 length: 13 amino acids. Germline CDR1 is LGHDT and CDR2 is YNNKEL (reference sequence).

This clone was seen a handful of times. The gene calls are TRBV5-5 and TRBJ1-5, with D tentatively TRBD1 (5 bases). V was cut by 3 bases and J by 4 bases, with 14 bases left in between. The CDR3 spans 15 residues. Germline-derived CDR1 and CDR2 are SGHKS and YYEKEE (reference sequence). CDR3 bases: TGTGCCAGCAGCTGGGGGGTAGCCGGGAATCAGCCCCAGCATTTT. This translates into CASSWGVAGNQPQHF.

The genes are TRBV5-1 and TRBJ2-1; 9 nucleotides align to TRBD2. J lost 0 bases, V lost 4 bases, and 17 bases had no gene match. Germline loops: CDR1 SGHRS, CDR2 YFSETQ. The CDR3 sequence is 20 residues long. CDR3 region: CASSQTGELAGPSSYNEQFF. CDR3 DNA sequence: TGCGCCAGCAGCCAGACGGGGGAGCTAGCGGGGCCGAGCTCCTACAATGAGCAGTTCTTC.

This chain links TRBV29-1 with TRBJ1-3; TRBD1 matches at 7 bases. V was clipped by 4 bases and J by 0 bases; unmatched bases: 6. The CDR3 loop spans 15 amino acids. Germline CDR1 SQVTM, CDR2 ANQGSEA. The CDR3 reads CSVGDSLYSGNTIYF. The CDR3 nucleotides are TGCAGCGTTGGGGACAGCCTATACTCTGGAAACACCATATATTTT.

This clone was seen once. The chain couples TRBV25-1 to TRBJ1-2; possible D gene TRBD1, 5 bases. The V end lost 7 bases, the J end lost 5 bases, and 11 bases lay between the germline ends. Germline V gene lookup returns CDR1 MGHDK and CDR2 SYGVNS. The CDR3 has 12 amino acids. CDR3 loop: CASTGLSYGYTF. Here the CDR3 DNA reads TGTGCCAGCACGGGACTCTCATATGGCTACACCTTC.